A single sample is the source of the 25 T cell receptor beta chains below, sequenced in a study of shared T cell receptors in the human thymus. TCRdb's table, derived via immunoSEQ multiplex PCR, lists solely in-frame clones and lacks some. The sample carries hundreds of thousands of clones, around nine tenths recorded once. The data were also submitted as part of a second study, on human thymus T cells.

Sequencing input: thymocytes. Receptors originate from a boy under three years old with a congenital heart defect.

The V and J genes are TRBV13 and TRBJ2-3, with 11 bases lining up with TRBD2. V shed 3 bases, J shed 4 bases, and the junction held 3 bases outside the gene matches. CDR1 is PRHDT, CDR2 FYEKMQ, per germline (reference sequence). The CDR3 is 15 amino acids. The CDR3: CASSFGLAGPDTQYF. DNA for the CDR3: TGTGCCAGCAGCTTCGGACTAGCGGGTCCAGATACGCAGTATTTT.

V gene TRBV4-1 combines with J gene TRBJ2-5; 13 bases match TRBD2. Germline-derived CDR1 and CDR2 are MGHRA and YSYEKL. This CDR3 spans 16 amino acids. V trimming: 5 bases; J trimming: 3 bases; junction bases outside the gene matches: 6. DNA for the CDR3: TGCGCCAGCAGCAAACTAGCGGGAGGGGGGAAAGAGACCCAGTACTTC. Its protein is CASSKLAGGGKETQYF.

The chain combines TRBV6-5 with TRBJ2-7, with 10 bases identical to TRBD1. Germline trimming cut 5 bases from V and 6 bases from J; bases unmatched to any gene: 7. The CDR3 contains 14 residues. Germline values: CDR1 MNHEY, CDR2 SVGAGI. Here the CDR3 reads CASSPGTGAVEQYF. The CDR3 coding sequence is TGTGCCAGCAGTCCCGGGACAGGGGCAGTCGAGCAGTACTTC.

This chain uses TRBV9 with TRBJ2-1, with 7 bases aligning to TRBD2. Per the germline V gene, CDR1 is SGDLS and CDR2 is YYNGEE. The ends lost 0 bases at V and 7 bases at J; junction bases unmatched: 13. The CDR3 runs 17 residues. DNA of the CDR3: TGTGCCAGCAGCGTAGCCCCCGCGGGCGGGAGTCGAAATGAGCAGTTCTTC. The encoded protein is CASSVAPAGGSRNEQFF.

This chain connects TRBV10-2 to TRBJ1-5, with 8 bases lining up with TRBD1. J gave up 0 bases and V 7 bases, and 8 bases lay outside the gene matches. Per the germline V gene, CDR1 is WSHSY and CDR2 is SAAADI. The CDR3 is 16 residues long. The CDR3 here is CASTPDRGPSNQPQHF. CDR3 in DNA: TGCGCCAGCACACCAGACAGGGGCCCTAGCAATCAGCCCCAGCATTTT.

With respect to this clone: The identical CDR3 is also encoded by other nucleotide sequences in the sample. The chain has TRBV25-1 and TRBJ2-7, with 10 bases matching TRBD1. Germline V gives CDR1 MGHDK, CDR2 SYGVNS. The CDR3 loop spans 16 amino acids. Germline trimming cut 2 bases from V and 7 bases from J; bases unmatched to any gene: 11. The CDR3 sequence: CASSERGGTGVREQYF. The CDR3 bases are TGTGCCAGCAGTGAACGGGGTGGGACAGGGGTGAGGGAGCAGTACTTC.

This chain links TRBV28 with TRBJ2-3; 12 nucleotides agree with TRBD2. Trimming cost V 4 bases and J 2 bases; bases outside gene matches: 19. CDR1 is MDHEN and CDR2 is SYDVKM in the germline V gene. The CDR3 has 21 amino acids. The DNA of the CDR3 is TGTGCCAGCAGTTCCGACCCTCGACTAGCGGGAGTGCCTGCAATCACAGATACGCAGTATTTT. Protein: CASSSDPRLAGVPAITDTQYF.

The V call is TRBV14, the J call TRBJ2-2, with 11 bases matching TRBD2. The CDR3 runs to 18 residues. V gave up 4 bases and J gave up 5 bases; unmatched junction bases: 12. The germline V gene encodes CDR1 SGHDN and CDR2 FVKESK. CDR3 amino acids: CASSPYPGLAEVTGELFF. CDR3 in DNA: TGTGCCAGCAGCCCCTACCCGGGACTAGCGGAGGTAACCGGGGAGCTGTTTTTT.

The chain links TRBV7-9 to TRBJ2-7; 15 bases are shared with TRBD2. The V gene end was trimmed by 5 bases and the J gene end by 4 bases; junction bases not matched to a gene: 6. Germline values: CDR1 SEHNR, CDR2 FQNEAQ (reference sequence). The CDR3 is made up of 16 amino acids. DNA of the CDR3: TGTGCCAGCAGCCCTTCGGGACTAGCGGGAGGTTACGAGCAGTACTTC. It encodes CASSPSGLAGGYEQYF.

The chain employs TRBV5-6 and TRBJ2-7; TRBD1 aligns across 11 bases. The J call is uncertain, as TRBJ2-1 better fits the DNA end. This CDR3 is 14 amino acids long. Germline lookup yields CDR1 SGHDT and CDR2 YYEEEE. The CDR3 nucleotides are TGTGCCAGCAGCTCCGGGACAGGGGGCAATGAGCAGTTCTTC. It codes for CASSSGTGGNEQFF.

The CDR3 is CASSETPGLENLNEQFF. CDR3 DNA sequence: TGTGCCAGCTCAGAAACTCCGGGACTAGAGAACCTGAATGAGCAGTTCTTC. The chain carries TRBV18 and TRBJ2-1; 8 bases align to TRBD2. Germline V CDR1 and CDR2: KGHSH, LQKENI. V was pared by 5 bases and J by 7 bases, with 16 bases of the junction left unmatched. This CDR3 has 17 amino acids.

DNA for the CDR3: TGTGCCAGCAGTGCCCACAGGGTACCCTACGAGCAGTACTTC. It translates to CASSAHRVPYEQYF. This rearrangement joins TRBV27 to TRBJ2-7; D may be TRBD1 (6 bases). This CDR3 comprises 14 residues. Germline V gene lookup returns CDR1 MNHEY and CDR2 SMNVEV (reference sequence). V shed 5 bases and J shed 2 bases, with 13 bases lying between them.

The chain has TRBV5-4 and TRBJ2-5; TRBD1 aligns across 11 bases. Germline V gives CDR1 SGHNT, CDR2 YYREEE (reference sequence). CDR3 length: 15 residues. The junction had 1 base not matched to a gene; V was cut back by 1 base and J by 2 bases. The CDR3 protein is CASSLRDRGQETQYF. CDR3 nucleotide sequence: TGTGCCAGCAGCTTGAGGGACAGGGGGCAAGAGACCCAGTACTTC.

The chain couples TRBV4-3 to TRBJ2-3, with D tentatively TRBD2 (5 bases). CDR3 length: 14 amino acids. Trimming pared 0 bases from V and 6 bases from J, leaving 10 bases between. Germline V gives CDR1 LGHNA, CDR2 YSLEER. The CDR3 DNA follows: TGCGCCAGCAGCCAAGAGGTCCGGAGGGATACGCAGTATTTT. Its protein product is CASSQEVRRDTQYF.

The CDR3 sequence is CASSYRGQNIQYF. The CDR3 DNA reads TGTGCCAGCAGTTACAGGGGCCAAAACATTCAGTACTTC. V usage is TRBV27 and J usage is TRBJ2-4; TRBD1 aligns across 7 bases. After removal of 4 bases from V and 5 bases from J, the junction contained 2 bases not matched to a gene. The V gene's germline CDR1 is MNHEY and CDR2 SMNVEV (reference sequence). The CDR3 length is 13 residues.

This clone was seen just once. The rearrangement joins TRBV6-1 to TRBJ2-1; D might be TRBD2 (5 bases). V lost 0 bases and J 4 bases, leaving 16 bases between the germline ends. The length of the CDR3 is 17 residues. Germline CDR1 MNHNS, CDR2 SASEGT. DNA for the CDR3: TGTGCCAGCAGTGAAGCGGGGTTGAGCCGGGAATACAATGAGCAGTTCTTC. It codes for CASSEAGLSREYNEQFF.

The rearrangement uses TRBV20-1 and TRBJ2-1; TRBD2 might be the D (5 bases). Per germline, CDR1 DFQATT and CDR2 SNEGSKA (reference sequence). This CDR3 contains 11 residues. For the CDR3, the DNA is TGCAAAATTGGACGGGGAGCTGAGCAGTTCTTC. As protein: CKIGRGAEQFF.

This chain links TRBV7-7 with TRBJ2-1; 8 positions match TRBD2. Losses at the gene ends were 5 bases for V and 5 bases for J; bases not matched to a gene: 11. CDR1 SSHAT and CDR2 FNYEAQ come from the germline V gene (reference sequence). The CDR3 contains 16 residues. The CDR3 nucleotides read TGTGCCAGCAGCCCGACCGATAGCGGGAAGGACAATGAGCAGTTCTTC. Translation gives CASSPTDSGKDNEQFF.

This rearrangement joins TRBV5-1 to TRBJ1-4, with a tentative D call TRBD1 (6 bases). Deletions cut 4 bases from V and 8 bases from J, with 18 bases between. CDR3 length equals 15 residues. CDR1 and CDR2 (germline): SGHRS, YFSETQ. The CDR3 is CASSPLGGKGEKLFF. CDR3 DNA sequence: TGCGCCAGCAGCCCATTAGGGGGTAAGGGCGAAAAACTGTTTTTT.

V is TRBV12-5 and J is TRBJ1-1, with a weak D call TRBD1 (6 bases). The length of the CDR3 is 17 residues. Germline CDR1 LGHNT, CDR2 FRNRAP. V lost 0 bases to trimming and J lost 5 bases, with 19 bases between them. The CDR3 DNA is TGTGCTAGTGGTTTGGTACGTGGGCCAGGGGAGAGTACTGAAGCTTTCTTT. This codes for CASGLVRGPGESTEAFF.

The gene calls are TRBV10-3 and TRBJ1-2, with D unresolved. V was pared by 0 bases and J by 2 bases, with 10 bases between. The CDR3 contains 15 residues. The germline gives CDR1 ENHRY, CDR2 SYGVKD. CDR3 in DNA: TGTGCCATCAGTGAGTCGCCGGGTTACAACTATGGCTACACCTTC. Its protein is CAISESPGYNYGYTF.

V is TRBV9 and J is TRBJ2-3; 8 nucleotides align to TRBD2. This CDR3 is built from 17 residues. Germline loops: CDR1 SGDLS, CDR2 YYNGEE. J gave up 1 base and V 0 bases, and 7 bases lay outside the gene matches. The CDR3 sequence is CASSVVSSGSRTDTQYF. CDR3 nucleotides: TGTGCCAGCAGCGTAGTGTCTAGCGGGTCCCGCACAGATACGCAGTATTTT.

CDR3 coding DNA: TGTGCCAGCAGCCCCTTGGGGGGGGCCCAGTACTTC. Translating it yields CASSPLGGAQYF. The V gene is TRBV13, the J gene TRBJ2-5, with 7 bases matching TRBD2. The CDR3 contains 12 residues. The V gene's germline CDR1 is PRHDT and CDR2 FYEKMQ (reference sequence). J was trimmed by 9 bases and V by 5 bases; bases with no gene match: 6.

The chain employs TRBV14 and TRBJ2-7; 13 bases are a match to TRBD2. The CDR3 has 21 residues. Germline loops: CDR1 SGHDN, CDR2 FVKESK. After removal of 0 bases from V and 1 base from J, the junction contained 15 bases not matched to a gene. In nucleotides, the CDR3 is TGTGCCAGCAGCCAAGAGTTTACGTCGACTAGCGGGAGGCCCGGTTCCTACGAGCAGTACTTC. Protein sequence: CASSQEFTSTSGRPGSYEQYF.

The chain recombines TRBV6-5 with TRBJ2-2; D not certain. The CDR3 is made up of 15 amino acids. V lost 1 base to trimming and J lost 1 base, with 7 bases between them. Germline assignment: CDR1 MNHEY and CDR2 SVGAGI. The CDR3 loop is CASSYYARNTGELFF. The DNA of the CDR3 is TGTGCCAGCAGTTACTACGCGCGGAACACCGGGGAGCTGTTTTTT.